This entry is about one T cell receptor beta chain. This entry belongs to a study of blood T cell repertoires in COVID-19. Background on the study: Acute and convalescent COVID-19 samples came from the United States, Italy and Spain. The cDNA or gDNA used as material had been derived from T cells, B-cell-depleted T cells, or PBMCs.

The CDR3 totals 14 residues. V was clipped by 6 bases and J by 0 bases; unmatched bases: 2. Germline V gene sequence: CDR1 SNHLY, CDR2 FYNNEI. Study processing details: Estimation of nucleated cell counts relied on the amplification of reference gene primers. Sequenced by immunoSEQ multiplex PCR; TCRdb stores in-frame clones only, minus some. The V and J calls and clone size were taken over from that table, and D and trimming were inferred from the DNA. Among about 140,000 clones listed, about 87% were seen once. The chain is built from TRBV2 and TRBJ1-3; TRBD1 agrees at 7 bases. This TCR came from a woman over 75 with acute or convalescent COVID-19. Sample: peripheral blood. DNA for the CDR3: TGTGCCAGCAGAAGACAGGGCTCTGGAAACACCATATATTTT. It codes for CASRRQGSGNTIYF.